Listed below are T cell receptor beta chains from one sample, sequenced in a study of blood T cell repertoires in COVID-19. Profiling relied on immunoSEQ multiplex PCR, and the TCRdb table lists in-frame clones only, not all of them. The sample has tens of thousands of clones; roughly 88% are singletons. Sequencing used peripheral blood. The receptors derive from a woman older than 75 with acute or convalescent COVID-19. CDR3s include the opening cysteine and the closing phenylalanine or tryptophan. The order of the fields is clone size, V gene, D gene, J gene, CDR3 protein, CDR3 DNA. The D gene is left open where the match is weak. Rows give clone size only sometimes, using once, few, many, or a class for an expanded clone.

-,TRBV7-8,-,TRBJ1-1,CASSAAGGDTEAFF,TGTGCCAGTTCGGCCGCCGGGGGGGACACTGAAGCTTTCTTT
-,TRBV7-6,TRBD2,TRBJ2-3,CASSLVPSGSSADTQYF,TGTGCCAGCAGCTTGGTACCGAGCGGGAGTAGCGCAGATACGCAGTATTTT
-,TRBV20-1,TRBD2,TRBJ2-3,CSASTGGEGTQYF,TGCAGTGCTAGTACCGGGGGGGAGGGTACGCAGTATTTT
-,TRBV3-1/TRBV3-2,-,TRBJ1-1,CASSGNRATEAFF,TGTGCCAGCTCCGGTAACAGGGCCACTGAAGCTTTCTTT
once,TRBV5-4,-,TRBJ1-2,CASTPSGGSRYGYTF,TGTGCCAGCACCCCGTCGGGGGGCTCTAGGTATGGCTACACCTTC
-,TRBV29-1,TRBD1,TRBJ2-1,CSVEEGTVLSYNEQFF,TGCAGCGTTGAAGAGGGGACAGTCCTATCCTACAATGAGCAGTTCTTC
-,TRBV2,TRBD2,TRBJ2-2,CASSDRLAVNTGELFF,TGTGCCAGCAGTGACCGACTAGCGGTGAACACCGGGGAGCTGTTTTTT
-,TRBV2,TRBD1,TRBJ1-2,CASSEGQGNYGYTF,TGTGCCAGCAGTGAGGGACAGGGGAACTATGGCTACACCTTC
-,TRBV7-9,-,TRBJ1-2,CASSLGTQQYGYTF,TGTGCCAGCAGCTTAGGTACACAGCAATATGGCTACACCTTC
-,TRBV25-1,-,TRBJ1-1,CASRPPGNTEAFF,TGTGCCAGCAGACCCCCAGGGAACACTGAAGCTTTCTTT
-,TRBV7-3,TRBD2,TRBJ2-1,CASSPKGLAGNEQFF,TGTGCCAGCAGCCCAAAGGGGCTAGCGGGCAATGAGCAGTTCTTC
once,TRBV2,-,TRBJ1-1,CASSESTGLNTEAFF,TGTGCCAGCAGTGAAAGCACAGGTCTGAACACTGAAGCTTTCTTT
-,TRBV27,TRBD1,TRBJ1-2,CASSGTESNYGYTF,TGTGCCAGCAGTGGGACAGAATCTAACTATGGCTACACCTTC
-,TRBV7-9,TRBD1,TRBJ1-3,CASRVRDSYSGNTIYF,TGTGCCAGCAGGGTCCGGGACAGTTACTCTGGAAACACCATATATTTT
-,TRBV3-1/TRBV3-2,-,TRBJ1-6,CASSPAGSYNSPLHF,TGTGCCAGCAGCCCCGCGGGCTCCTATAATTCACCCCTCCACTTT
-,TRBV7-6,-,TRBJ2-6,CASSLRHNSGANVLTF,TGTGCCAGCAGCTTAAGACATAACTCTGGGGCCAACGTCCTGACTTTC
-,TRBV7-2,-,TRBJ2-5,CASSPSGGREETQYF,TGTGCCAGCAGCCCTTCCGGAGGCAGAGAAGAGACCCAGTACTTC
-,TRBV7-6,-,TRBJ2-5,CASSLGGTGQETQYF,TGTGCCAGCAGCTTAGGGGGGACTGGCCAAGAGACCCAGTACTTC